This record concerns one T cell receptor (beta chain) sequence. Only in-frame clones appear in the TCRdb table, and some are missing; sequencing was by immunoSEQ multiplex PCR. The sample has tens of thousands of clones, 85% to 95% seen once. The data were obtained in a study of T cell changes during pregnancy in multiple sclerosis. V lost 0 bases and J lost 5, with 16 bases in between. The CDR3 length is 17 residues. Germline lookup yields CDR1 LNHNV and CDR2 YYDKDF (reference sequence). The receptor was isolated from a female donor with multiple sclerosis, enrolled in a pregnancy study. The source was CD4+ T cells from peripheral blood mononuclear cells, collected in the third trimester of pregnancy. The chain recombines TRBV15 with TRBJ2-2, with TRBD2 as a possible D gene (6 bases). This chain's CDR3 is CATSRDQLAQQTGELFF. For the CDR3, the DNA is TGTGCCACCAGCAGAGATCAACTAGCTCAACAAACCGGGGAGCTGTTTTTT.